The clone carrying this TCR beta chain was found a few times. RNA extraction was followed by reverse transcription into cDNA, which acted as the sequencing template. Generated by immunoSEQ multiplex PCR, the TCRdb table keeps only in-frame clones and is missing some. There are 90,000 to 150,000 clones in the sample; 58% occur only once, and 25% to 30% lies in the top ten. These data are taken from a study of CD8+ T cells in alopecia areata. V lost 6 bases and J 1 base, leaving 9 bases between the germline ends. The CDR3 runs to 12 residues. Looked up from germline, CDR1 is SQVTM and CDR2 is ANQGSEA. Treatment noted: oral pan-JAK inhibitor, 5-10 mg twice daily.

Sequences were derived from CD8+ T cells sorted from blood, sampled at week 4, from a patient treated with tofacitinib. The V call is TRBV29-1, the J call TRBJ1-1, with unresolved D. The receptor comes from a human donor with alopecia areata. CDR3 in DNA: TGCAGCGTGAGAGACGGGAACACTGAAGCTTTCTTT. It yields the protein CSVRDGNTEAFF.